A selection of T cell receptor beta chains follows, all from one sample in a study of spatial heterogeneity in lung cancer. Each CDR3 protein is one row after TCRdb ran MiXCR on the 5' RACE reads. The data show 48,000 or so distinct CDR3 sequences, about 5.8% seen once. Here the sequenced sample was PBMCs, taken at surgery. Receptors originate from a male donor with early-stage non-small cell lung cancer. Both conserved end residues are part of each CDR3. Each record gives: clone size, V gene, J gene, D gene, CDR3 protein, CDR3 DNA. A D gene is named only where the DNA matches it firmly. The size entry gives once, few, many or a size class.

many	TRBV7-2	TRBJ2-2	TRBD2	CASSFGTSGRAGELFF	TGTGCCAGCAGCTTTGGGACTAGCGGGAGAGCCGGGGAGCTGTTTTTT
many	TRBV20-1	TRBJ1-6	TRBD1	CSARDQNRGVGVTYNSPLHF	TGCAGTGCTAGAGATCAGAACAGGGGCGTTGGTGTGACCTATAATTCACCCCTCCACTTT
many	TRBV7-8	TRBJ2-1	TRBD2	CASSLILAGGRNEQFF	TGTGCCAGCAGCTTGATCCTAGCGGGAGGGCGCAATGAGCAGTTCTTC
many	TRBV21-1	TRBJ1-5	-	CASSTQPGQGWGFDRNQPQHF	TGTGCCAGCAGCACCCAACCGGGACAGGGTTGGGGTTTTGACCGCAATCAGCCCCAGCATTTT
many	TRBV25-1	TRBJ2-3	TRBD2	CASSEPGLAEDYF	TGTGCCAGCAGTGAACCCGGACTAGCGGAGGATTATTTT
many	TRBV5-1	TRBJ2-3	-	CASSPPSSTDTQYF	TGCGCCAGCAGCCCCCCCTCTAGCACAGATACGCAGTATTTT
many	TRBV2	TRBJ1-2	-	CASRDWGTTYGYTF	TGTGCCAGCAGGGATTGGGGCACGACATATGGCTACACCTTC
few	TRBV6-6	TRBJ1-2	-	CASSYSRLVRDYGYTF	TGTGCCAGCAGTTACTCCAGACTTGTGAGAGACTATGGCTACACCTTC
many	TRBV12-3/TRBV12-4	TRBJ2-1	TRBD2	CASSRGLAGSSYNEQFF	TGTGCCAGCAGCCGGGGACTAGCGGGGAGCTCCTACAATGAGCAGTTCTTC
many	TRBV24-1	TRBJ2-2	TRBD1	CATSDPGQGTTGELFF	TGTGCCACCAGTGATCCGGGACAGGGGACGACCGGGGAGCTGTTTTTT
many	TRBV20-1	TRBJ2-5	-	CSARGLGGHQETQYF	TGCAGTGCTAGAGGTTTGGGCGGGCACCAAGAGACCCAGTACTTC
many	TRBV12-3/TRBV12-4	TRBJ2-1	TRBD1	CASSLGAGTGYNEQFF	TGTGCCAGCAGTTTAGGGGCTGGGACAGGATACAATGAGCAGTTCTTC
few	TRBV12-3/TRBV12-4	TRBJ2-7	-	CASSLANRKYEQYF	TGTGCCAGCAGTTTGGCTAACAGAAAGTACGAGCAGTACTTC
few	TRBV7-9	TRBJ1-1	-	CASSQKGGTEAFF	TGTGCCAGCAGCCAAAAAGGGGGCACTGAAGCTTTCTTT